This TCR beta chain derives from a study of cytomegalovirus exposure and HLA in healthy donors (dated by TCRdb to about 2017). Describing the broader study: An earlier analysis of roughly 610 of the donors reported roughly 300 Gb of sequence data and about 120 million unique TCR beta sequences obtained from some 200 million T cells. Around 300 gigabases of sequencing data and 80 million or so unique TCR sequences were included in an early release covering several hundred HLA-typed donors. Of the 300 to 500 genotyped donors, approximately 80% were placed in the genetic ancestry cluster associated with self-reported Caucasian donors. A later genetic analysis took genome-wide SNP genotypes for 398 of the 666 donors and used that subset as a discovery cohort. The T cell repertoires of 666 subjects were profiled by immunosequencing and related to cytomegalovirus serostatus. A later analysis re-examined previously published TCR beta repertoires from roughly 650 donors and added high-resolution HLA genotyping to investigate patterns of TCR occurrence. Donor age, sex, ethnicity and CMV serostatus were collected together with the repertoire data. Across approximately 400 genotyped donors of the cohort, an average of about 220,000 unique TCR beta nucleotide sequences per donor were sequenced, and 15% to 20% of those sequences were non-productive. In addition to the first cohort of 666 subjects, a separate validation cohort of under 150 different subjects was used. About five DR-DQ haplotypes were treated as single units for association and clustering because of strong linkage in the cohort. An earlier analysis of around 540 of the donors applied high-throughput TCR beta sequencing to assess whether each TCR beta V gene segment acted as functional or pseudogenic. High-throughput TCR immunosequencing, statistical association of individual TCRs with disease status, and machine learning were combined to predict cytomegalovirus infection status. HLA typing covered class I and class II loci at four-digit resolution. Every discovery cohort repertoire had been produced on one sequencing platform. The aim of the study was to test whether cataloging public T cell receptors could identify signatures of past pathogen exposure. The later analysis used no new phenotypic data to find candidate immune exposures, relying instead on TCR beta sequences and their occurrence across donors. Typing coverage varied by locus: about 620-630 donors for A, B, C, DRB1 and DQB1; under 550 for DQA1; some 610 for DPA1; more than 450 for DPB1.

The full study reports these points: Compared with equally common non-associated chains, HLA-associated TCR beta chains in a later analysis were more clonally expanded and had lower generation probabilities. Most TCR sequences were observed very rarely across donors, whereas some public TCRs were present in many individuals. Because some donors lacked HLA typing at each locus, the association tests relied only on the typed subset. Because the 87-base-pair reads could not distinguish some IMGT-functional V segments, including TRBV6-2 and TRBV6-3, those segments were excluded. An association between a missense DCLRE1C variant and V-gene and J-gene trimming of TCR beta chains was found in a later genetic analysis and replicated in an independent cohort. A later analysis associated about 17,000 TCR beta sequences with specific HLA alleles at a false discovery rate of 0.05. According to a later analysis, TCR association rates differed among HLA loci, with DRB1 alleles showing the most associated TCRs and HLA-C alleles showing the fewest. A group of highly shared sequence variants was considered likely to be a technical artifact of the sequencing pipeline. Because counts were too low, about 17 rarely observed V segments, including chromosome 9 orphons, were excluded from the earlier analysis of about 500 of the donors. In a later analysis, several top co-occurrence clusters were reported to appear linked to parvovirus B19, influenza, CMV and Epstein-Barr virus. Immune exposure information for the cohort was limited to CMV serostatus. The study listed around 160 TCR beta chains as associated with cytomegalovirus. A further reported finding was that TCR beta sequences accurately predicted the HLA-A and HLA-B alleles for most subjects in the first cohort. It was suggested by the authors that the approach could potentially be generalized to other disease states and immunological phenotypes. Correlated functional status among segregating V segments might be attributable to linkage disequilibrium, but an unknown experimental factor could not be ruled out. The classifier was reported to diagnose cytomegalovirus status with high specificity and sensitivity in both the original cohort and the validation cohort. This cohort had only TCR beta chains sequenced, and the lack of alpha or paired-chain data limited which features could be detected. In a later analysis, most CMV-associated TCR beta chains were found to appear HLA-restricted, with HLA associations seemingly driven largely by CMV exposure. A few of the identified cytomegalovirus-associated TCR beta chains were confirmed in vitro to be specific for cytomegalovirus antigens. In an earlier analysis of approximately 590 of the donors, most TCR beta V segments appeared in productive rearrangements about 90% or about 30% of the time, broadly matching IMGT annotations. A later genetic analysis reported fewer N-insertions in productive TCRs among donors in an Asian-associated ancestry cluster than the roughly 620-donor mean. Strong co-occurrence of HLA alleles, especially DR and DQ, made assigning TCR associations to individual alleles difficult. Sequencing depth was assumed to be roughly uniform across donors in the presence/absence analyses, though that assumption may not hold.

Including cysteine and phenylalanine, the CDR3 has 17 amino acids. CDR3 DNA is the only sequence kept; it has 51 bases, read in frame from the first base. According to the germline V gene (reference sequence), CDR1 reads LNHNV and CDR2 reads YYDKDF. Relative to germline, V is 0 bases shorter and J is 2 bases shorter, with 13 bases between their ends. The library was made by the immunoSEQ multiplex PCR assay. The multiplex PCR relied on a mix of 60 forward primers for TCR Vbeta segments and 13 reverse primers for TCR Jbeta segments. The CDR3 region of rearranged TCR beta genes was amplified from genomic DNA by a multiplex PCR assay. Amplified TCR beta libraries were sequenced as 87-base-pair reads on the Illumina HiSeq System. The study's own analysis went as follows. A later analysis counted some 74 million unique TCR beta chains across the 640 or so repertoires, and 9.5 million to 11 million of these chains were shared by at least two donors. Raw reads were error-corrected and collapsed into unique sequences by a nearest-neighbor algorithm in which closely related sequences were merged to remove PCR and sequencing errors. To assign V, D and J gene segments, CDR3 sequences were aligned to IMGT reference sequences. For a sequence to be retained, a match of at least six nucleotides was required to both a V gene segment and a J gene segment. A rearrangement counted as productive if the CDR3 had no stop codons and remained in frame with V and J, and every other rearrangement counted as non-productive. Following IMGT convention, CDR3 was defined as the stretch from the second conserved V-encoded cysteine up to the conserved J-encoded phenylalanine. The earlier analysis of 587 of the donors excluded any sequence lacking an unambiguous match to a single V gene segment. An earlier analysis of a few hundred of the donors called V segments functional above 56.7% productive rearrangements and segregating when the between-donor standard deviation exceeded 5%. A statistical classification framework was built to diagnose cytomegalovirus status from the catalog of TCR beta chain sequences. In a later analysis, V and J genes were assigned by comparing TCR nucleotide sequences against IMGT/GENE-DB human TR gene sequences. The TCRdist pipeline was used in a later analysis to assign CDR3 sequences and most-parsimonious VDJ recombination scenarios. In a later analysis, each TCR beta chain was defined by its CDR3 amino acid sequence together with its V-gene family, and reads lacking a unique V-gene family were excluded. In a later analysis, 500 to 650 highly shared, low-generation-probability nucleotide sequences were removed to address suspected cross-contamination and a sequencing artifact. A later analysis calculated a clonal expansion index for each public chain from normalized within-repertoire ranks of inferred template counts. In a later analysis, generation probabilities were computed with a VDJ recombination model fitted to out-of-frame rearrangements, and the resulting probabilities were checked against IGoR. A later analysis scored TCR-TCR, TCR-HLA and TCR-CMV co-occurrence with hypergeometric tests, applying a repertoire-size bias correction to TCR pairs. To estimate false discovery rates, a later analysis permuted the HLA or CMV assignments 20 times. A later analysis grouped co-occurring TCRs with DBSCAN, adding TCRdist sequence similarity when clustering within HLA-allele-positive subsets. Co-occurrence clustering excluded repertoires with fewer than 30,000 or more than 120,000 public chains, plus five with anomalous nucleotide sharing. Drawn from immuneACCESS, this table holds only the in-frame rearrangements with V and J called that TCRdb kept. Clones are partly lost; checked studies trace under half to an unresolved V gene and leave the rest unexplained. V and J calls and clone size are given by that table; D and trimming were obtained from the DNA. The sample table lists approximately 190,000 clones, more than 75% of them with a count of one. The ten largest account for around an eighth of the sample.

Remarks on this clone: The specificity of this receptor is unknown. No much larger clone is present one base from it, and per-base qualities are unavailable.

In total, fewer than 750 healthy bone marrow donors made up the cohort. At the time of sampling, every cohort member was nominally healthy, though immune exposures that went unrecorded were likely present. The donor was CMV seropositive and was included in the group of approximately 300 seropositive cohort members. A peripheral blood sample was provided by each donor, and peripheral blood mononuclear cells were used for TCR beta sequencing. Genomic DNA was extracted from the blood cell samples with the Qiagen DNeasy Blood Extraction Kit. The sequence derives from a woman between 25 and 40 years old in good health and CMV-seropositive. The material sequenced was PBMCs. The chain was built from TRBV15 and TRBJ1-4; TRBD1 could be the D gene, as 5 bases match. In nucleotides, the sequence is TGTGCCACCAGCAGAGATCTCTCAGGGATCACTAATGAAAAACTGTTTTTT. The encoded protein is CATSRDLSGITNEKLFF.